The sample holds a few counts of the clone carrying this TCR beta chain. The CDR3 is 14 residues long. Trimming cost V 4 bases and J 4 bases, with 10 bases left between them. Per the germline V gene, CDR1 is MDHEN and CDR2 is SYDVKM. The time point: after trial treatment. Treatment of the sample: LDRT plus nivolumab, ipilimumab, low-dose cyclophosphamide and aspirin (RACIN trial). Qualifying patients carried advanced solid tumors devoid of tumor-infiltrating lymphocytes. The TCRs were subjected to amplification over approximately 20 PCR cycles employing a constant-region primer in conjunction with a V-primer adapter. TCRdb reprocessed the reads via MiXCR and lists one record per CDR3 protein. This table has some 53,000 distinct CDR3 sequences, 33% appearing once. This specimen belongs to a study of low-dose radiotherapy and immunotherapy resistance in tumors.

The sample was PBMCs, taken after low-dose radiotherapy plus immunotherapy. This receptor was obtained from a male donor with rectosigmoid adenocarcinoma. V and J are TRBV28 and TRBJ1-4; D is possibly TRBD1 (5 bases). The CDR3 spells CASSSTAVNEKLFF. CDR3 sequence (DNA): TGTGCCAGCAGTTCGACAGCTGTTAATGAAAAACTGTTTTTT.